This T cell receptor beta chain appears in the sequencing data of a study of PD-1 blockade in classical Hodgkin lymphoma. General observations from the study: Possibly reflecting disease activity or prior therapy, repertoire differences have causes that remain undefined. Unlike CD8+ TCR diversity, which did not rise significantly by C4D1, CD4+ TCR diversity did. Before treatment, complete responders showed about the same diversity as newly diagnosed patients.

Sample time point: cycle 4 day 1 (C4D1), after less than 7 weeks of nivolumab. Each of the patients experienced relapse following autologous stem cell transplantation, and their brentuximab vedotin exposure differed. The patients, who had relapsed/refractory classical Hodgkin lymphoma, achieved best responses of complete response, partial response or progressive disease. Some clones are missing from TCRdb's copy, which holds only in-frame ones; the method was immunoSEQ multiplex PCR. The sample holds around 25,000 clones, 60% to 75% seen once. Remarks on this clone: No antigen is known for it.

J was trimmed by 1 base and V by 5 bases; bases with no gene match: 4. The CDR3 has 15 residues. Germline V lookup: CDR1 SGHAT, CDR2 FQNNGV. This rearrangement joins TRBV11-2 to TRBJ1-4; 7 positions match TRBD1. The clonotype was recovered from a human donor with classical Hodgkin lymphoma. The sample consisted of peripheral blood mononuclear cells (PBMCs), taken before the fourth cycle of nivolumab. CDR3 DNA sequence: TGTGCCAGCAGCCGACAGGGCTTAACTAATGAAAAACTGTTTTTT. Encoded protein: CASSRQGLTNEKLFF.